This TCR beta chain was obtained from a study of cytomegalovirus exposure and HLA in healthy donors. About the research overall: For the roughly 390 genotyped donors, approximately 83% fell within the Caucasian-associated ancestry cluster.

Findings of the study overall: Presence/absence analyses took donor sequencing depth as roughly uniform.

Primers for the PCR totalled 60 Vbeta and 13 Jbeta. The data were produced by immunoSEQ multiplex PCR, yet TCRdb's version contains in-frame clones alone and is incomplete. In the table there are about 250,000 clones, 80% to 95% of which are singletons. A note on this clone: The antigen is undetermined.

This TCR came from a girl aged 2 to 9 in good health and CMV-seronegative. The sequencing sample was made of PBMCs.

The CDR3 DNA is TGCGCCAGCAGCCAAGGACGAAGGACAGGCTGGAATCAGCCCCAGCATTTT. It yields the protein CASSQGRRTGWNQPQHF. The chain couples TRBV4-1 to TRBJ1-5; the match to TRBD1 covers 7 bases. CDR1 and CDR2 (germline): MGHRA, YSYEKL. Trimming took 1 base from V and 4 from J; bases not matched to a gene: 10. The CDR3 runs to 17 residues.